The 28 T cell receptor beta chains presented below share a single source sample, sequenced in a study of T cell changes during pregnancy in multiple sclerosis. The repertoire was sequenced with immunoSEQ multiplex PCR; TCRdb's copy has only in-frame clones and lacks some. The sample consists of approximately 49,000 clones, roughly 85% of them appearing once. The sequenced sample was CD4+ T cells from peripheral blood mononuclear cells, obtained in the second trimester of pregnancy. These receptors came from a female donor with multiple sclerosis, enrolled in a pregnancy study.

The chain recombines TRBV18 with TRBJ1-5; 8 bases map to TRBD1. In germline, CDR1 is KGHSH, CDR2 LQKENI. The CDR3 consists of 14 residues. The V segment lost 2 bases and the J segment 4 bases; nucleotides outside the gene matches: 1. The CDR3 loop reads CASSPGTGNQPQHF. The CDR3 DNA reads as TGTGCCAGCTCACCAGGGACAGGTAATCAGCCCCAGCATTTT.

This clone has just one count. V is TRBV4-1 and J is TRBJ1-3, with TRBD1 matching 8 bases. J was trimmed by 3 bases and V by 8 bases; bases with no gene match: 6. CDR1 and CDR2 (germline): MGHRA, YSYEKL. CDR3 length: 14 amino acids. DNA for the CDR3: TGCGCCAGCCACAGGGGGGGACTTGGAAACACCATATATTTT. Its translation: CASHRGGLGNTIYF.

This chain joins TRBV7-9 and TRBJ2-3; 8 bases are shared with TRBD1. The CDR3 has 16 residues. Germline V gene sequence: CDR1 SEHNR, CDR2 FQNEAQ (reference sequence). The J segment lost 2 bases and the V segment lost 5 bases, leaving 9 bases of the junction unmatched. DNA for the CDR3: TGTGCCAGCAGCCAGGGGACAGGCCTCACCACAGATACGCAGTATTTT. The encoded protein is CASSQGTGLTTDTQYF.

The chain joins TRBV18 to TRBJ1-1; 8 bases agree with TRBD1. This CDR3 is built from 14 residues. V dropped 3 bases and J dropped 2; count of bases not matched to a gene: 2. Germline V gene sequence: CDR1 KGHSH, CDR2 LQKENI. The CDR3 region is CASSPGQGNTEAFF. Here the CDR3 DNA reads TGTGCCAGCTCACCCGGACAGGGAAACACTGAAGCTTTCTTT.

CDR3 region: CAISESTGVNEKLFF. The CDR3 bases are TGTGCCATCAGTGAGTCAACAGGGGTTAATGAAAAACTGTTTTTT. The rearrangement links TRBV10-3 to TRBJ1-4; 7 nucleotides match TRBD1. The CDR3 extends over 15 amino acids. J was trimmed by 4 bases and V by 0 bases; bases with no gene match: 2. CDR1 and CDR2 from the germline V gene are ENHRY and SYGVKD.

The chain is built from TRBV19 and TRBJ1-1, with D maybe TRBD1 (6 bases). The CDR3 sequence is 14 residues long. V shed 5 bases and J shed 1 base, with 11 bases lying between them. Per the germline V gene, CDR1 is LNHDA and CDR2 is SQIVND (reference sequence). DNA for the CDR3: TGTGCCAGTAGTGAAAGGGGGGGGAACACTGAAGCTTTCTTT. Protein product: CASSERGGNTEAFF.

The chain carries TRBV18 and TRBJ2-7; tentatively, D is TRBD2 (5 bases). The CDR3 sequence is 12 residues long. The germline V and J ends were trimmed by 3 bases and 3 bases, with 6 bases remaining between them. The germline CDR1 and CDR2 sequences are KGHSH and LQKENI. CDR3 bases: TGTGCCAGCTCACCTGGAGGCTACGAGCAGTACTTC. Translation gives CASSPGGYEQYF. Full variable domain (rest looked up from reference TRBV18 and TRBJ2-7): NAGVMQNPRHLVRRRGQEARLRCSPMKGHSHVYWYRQLPEEGLKFMVYLQKENIIDESGMPKERFSAEFPKEGPSILRIQQVVRGDSAAYFCASSPGGYEQYFGPGTRLTVT.

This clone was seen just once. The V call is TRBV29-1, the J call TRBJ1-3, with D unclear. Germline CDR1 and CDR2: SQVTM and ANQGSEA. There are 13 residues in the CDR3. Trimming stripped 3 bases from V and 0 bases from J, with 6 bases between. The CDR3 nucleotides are TGCAGCGTTGAGCGTAACTCTGGAAACACCATATATTTT. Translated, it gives CSVERNSGNTIYF.

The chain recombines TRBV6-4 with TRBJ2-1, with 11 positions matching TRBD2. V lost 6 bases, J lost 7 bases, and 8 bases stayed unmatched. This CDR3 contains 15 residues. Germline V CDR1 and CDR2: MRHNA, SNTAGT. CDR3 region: CASSVSSGRLNEQFF. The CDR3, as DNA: TGTGCCAGCAGCGTCTCTAGCGGGAGGCTAAATGAGCAGTTCTTC.

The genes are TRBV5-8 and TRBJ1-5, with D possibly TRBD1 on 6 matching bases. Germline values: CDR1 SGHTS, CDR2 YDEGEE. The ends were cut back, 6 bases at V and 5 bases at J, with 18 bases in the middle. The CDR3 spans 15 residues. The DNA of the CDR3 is TGTGCCAGCACCCTATTGAGGGGGGGGGATCAGCCCCAGCATTTT. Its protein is CASTLLRGGDQPQHF.

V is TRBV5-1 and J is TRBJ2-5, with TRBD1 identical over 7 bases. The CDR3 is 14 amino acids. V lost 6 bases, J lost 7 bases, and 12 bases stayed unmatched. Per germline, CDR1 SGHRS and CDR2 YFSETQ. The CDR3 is CASNLVQGTGTQYF. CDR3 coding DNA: TGCGCCAGCAATCTGGTACAGGGGACGGGGACCCAGTACTTC.

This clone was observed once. The CDR3 coding sequence is TGTGCCAGCTCATCAGCAGGGCAAGAGACCCAGTACTTC. Protein sequence: CASSSAGQETQYF. The V call is TRBV18, the J call TRBJ2-5; perhaps TRBD1 as D (5 bases). The CDR3 has 13 residues. Germline V gene sequence: CDR1 KGHSH, CDR2 LQKENI. Trimming cost V 5 bases and J 2 bases, with 9 bases left between them.

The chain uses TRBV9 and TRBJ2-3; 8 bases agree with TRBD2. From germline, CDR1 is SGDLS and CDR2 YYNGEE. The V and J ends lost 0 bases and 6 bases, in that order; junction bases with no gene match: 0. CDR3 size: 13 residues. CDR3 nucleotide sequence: TGTGCCAGCAGCGTAGGCGGGGGGGATACGCAGTATTTT. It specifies CASSVGGGDTQYF.

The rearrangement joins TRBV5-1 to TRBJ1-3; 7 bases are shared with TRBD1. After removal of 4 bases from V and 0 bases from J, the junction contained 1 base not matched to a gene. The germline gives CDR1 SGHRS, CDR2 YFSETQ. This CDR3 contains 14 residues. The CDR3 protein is CASSRQGSGNTIYF. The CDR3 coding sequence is TGCGCCAGCAGCCGACAGGGCTCTGGAAACACCATATATTTT.

CDR3 in DNA: TGTGCCAGCAGTGAAGGGACTAGCTGGATGGAGACCCAGTACTTC. Translating gives CASSEGTSWMETQYF. J is TRBJ2-5 and V is TRBV2; 8 nucleotides agree with TRBD2. This CDR3 region has 15 residues. The V and J ends lost 1 base and 5 bases, in that order; junction bases with no gene match: 6. Germline V CDR1 and CDR2: SNHLY, FYNNEI.

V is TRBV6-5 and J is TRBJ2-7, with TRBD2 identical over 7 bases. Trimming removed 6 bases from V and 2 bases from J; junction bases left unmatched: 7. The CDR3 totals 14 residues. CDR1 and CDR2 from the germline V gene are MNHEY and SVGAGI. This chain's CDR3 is CASSQSGTPYEQYF. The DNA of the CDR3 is TGTGCCAGCAGCCAGAGCGGGACCCCCTACGAGCAGTACTTC.

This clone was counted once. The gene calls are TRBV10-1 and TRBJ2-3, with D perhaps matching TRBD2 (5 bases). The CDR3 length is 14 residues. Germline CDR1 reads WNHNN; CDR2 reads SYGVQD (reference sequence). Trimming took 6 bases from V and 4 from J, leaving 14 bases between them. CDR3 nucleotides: TGCGCCAGCAGCCCCGGGAATCCCCCAGATACGCAGTATTTT. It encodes CASSPGNPPDTQYF.

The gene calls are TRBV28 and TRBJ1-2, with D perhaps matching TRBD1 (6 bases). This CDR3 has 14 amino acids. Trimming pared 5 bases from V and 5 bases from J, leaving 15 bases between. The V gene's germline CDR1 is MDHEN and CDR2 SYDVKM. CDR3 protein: CASSDPDSPYGYTF. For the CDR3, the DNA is TGTGCCAGCAGTGACCCGGACAGCCCATATGGCTACACCTTC.

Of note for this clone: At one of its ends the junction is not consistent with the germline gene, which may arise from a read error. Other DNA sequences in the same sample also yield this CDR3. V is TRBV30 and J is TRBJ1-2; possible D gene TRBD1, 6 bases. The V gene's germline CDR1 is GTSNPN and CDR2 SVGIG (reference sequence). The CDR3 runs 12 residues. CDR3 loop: CAWSPGDYGYTF. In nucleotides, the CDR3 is TGTGCCTGGAGCCCAGGGGACTATGGCTACACTTTC.

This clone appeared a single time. The CDR3 DNA follows: TGTGCCAGCAGCAGGGACAGATACAATGAGCAGTTCTTC. Its translation: CASSRDRYNEQFF. The rearrangement links TRBV6-5 to TRBJ2-1; 7 bases match TRBD1. This CDR3 comprises 13 residues. After removal of 6 bases from V and 4 bases from J, the junction contained 3 bases not matched to a gene. CDR1 and CDR2 (germline): MNHEY, SVGAGI.

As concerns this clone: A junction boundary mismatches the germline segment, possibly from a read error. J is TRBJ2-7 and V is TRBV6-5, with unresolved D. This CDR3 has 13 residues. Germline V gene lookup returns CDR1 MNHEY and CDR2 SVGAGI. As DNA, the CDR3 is TGTGCCTGCAGCGCGCCCCCACGCTACGAGCAGTACTTC. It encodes CACSAPPRYEQYF.

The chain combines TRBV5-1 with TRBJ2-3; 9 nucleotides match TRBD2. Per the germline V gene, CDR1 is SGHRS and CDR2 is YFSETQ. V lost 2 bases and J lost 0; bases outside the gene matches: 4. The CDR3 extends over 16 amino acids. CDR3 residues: CASSFSGSRSTDTQYF. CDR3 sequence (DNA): TGCGCCAGCAGCTTTAGCGGGAGCAGGAGCACAGATACGCAGTATTTT.

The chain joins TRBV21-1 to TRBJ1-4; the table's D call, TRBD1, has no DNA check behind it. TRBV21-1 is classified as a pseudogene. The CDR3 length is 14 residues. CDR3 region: CASSEQGPNEKLFF. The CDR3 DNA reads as TGTGCCAGCAGCGAACAGGGCCCTAATGAAAAACTGTTTTTT.

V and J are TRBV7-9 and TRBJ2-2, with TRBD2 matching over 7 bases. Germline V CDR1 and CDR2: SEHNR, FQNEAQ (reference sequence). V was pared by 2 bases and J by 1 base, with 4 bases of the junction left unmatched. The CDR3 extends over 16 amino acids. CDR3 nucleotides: TGTGCCAGCAGCTTATTAGTAGCGGGGAACACCGGGGAGCTGTTTTTT. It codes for CASSLLVAGNTGELFF.

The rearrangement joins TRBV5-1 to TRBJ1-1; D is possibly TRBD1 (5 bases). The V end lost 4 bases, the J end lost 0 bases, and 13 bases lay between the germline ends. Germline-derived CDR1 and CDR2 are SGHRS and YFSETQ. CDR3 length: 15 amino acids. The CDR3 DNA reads TGCGCCAGCAGCCCACCGGGGGGGGTGAACACTGAAGCTTTCTTT. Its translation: CASSPPGGVNTEAFF.

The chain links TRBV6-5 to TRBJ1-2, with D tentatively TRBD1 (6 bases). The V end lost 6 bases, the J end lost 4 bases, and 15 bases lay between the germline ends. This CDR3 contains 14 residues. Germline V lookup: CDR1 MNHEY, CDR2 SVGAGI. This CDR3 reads CASRLDRPGYGYTF. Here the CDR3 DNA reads TGTGCCAGCAGGCTTGACAGGCCGGGCTATGGCTACACCTTC.

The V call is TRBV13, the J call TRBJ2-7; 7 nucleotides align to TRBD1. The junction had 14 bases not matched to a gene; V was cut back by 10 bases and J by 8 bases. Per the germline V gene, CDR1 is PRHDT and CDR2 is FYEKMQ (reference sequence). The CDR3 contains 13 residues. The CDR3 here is CATEDRQLRKQYF. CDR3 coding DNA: TGTGCCACCGAGGACAGGCAACTACGGAAGCAGTACTTC.

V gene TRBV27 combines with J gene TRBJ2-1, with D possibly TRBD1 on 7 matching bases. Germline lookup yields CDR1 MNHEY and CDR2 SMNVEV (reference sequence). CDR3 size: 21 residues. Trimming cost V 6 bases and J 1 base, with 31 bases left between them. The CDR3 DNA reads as TGTGCCAGCAGCAGAATAGGGGGCACAAGCGCGGGCGGGATTTCCTACAATGAGCAGTTCTTC. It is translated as CASSRIGGTSAGGISYNEQFF.